Each of the 10 T cell receptor beta chains below was sequenced from the same sample in a study of T cells after yellow fever vaccination. TCRdb itself ran the 5' RACE reads through MiXCR, one entry per CDR3 protein. The repertoire holds around 140,000 distinct CDR3 sequences, with about 7% as singletons. Sequenced here: CD4+ T cells sorted from PBMCs, sampled 10 days after the yellow fever booster vaccination. The source of these receptors is a man aged 25 to 40 who received the YFV17D yellow fever vaccine.

This clonotype occurred many times. This chain uses TRBV6-6 with TRBJ2-1; D remains ambiguous. The germline V gene has CDR1 MNHNY and CDR2 SVGAGI (reference sequence). Trimming took 6 bases from V and 7 from J, leaving 7 bases between them. CDR3 size: 11 residues. CDR3 protein: CASRLENEQFF. In nucleotides, the CDR3 is TGTGCCAGCAGGCTCGAGAATGAGCAGTTCTTC.

This clonotype was picked up many times. The chain recombines TRBV20-1 with TRBJ2-5, with no clear D. V was pared by 3 bases and J by 1 base, with 9 bases between. The length of the CDR3 is 13 residues. Germline V lookup: CDR1 DFQATT, CDR2 SNEGSKA (reference sequence). The CDR3 sequence: CSASKASQETQYF. In DNA, the CDR3 is TGCAGTGCTAGTAAGGCTAGCCAAGAGACCCAGTACTTC.

The chain has TRBV7-9 and TRBJ2-2; 13 bases are a match to TRBD2. Unmatched junction bases numbered 2, after V lost 5 bases and J lost 5 bases. Germline V gene data show CDR1 as SEHNR and CDR2 as FQNEAQ (reference sequence). The length of the CDR3 is 15 residues. The DNA for the CDR3 is TGTGCCAGCAGCACGGGACTAGCGGGAACCGGGGAGCTGTTTTTT. The encoded protein is CASSTGLAGTGELFF.

In this sample, this clonotype turned up a few times. V gene TRBV2 combines with J gene TRBJ1-4, with 9 bases lining up with TRBD1. With 5 bases clipped from V and 6 bases from J, the junction kept 7 bases outside the gene matches. Germline CDR1 and CDR2: SNHLY and FYNNEI. The CDR3 has 15 amino acids. CDR3: CASSLDRGADEKLFF. DNA for the CDR3: TGTGCCAGCAGTCTCGACAGGGGGGCGGATGAAAAACTGTTTTTT. Complete variable domain (other parts from reference TRBV2 and TRBJ1-4): EPEVTQTPSHQVTQMGQEVILRCVPISNHLYFYWYRQILGQKVEFLVSFYNNEISEKSEIFDDQFSVERPDGSNFTLKIRSTKLEDSAMYFCASSLDRGADEKLFFGSGTQLSVL.

Remarks on this clonotype: A much larger clone differs from this one at a single base, so this may be a read error. V and J are TRBV29-1 and TRBJ2-1; D may be TRBD1 (5 bases). The germline V gene has CDR1 SQVTM and CDR2 ANQGSEA. V was pared by 4 bases and J by 5 bases, with 12 bases between. The CDR3 runs 13 residues. CDR3 in DNA: TGCAGCGTTGTAGACAGACGGAACAATGAGCAGTTCTTC. Translating gives CSVVDRRNNEQFF.

This clonotype was picked up many times. This chain joins TRBV28 and TRBJ2-1; 10 nucleotides agree with TRBD1. This CDR3 is 15 amino acids long. CDR1 MDHEN and CDR2 SYDVKM come from the germline V gene. J was trimmed by 4 bases and V by 11 bases; bases with no gene match: 11. The CDR3: CASLGGTGAYNEQFF. Written as DNA, the CDR3 is TGTGCCTCATTAGGAGGGACAGGGGCTTACAATGAGCAGTTCTTC.

The table lists this clonotype with many counts. The chain employs TRBV5-1 and TRBJ2-5; 9 positions match TRBD1. The CDR3 runs to 14 residues. Germline CDR1 SGHRS, CDR2 YFSETQ. V shed 4 bases, J shed 5 bases, and the junction held 6 bases outside the gene matches. The CDR3 bases are TGCGCCAGCAGCCCGGACAGGGGCGATGAGACCCAGTACTTC. Protein sequence: CASSPDRGDETQYF.

This clonotype was detected many times. V gene TRBV29-1 combines with J gene TRBJ2-1; 7 bases are shared with TRBD2. CDR1 is SQVTM, CDR2 ANQGSEA, per germline. V shed 7 bases, J shed 2 bases, and the junction held 8 bases outside the gene matches. The CDR3 length is 14 residues. The CDR3 loop is CSARGELPYNEQFF. For the CDR3, the DNA is TGCAGCGCCCGGGGGGAACTTCCCTACAATGAGCAGTTCTTC.

This clonotype showed up many times. The chain joins TRBV6-1 to TRBJ2-6; D unclear. Germline CDR1 MNHNS, CDR2 SASEGT. The CDR3 is 14 amino acids. The V end was cut by 6 bases, the J end by 0 bases, with 6 bases between. Here the CDR3 reads CASSPSSGANVLTF. The CDR3 nucleotides read TGTGCCAGCAGCCCCAGCTCTGGGGCCAACGTCCTGACTTTC.

This clonotype was recorded a few times. CDR3 in DNA: TGCAGCGTTGTGGGGATTACGGGAAACCTCTATGAAAAACTGTTTTTT. Amino acids: CSVVGITGNLYEKLFF. The rearrangement uses TRBV29-1 and TRBJ1-4; no clear D gene. This CDR3 region has 16 residues. Germline V gene data show CDR1 as SQVTM and CDR2 as ANQGSEA. V lost 4 bases to trimming and J lost 6 bases, with 21 bases between them.